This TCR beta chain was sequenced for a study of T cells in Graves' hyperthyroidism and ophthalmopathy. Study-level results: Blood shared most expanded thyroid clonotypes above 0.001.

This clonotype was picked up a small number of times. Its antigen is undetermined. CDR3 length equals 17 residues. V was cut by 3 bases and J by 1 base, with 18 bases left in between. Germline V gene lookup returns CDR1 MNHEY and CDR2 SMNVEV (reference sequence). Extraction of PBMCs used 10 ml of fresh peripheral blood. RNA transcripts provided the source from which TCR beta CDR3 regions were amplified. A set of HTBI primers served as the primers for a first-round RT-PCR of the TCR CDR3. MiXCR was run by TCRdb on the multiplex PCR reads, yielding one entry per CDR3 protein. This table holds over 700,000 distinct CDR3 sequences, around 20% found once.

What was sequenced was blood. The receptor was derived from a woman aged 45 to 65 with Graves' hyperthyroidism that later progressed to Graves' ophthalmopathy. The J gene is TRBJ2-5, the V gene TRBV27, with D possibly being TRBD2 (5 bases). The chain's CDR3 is CASSFILCGQTQETQYF. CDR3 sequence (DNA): TGTGCCAGCAGTTTTATACTATGCGGGCAGACCCAAGAGACCCAGTACTTC.